This T cell receptor (beta chain) was identified in a study of shared clonotypes between healthy human individuals (dated by TCRdb to about 2020). About the full investigation: The cohort comprised a couple of women and three men aged 18 to 49 years. Blood TCR repertoires of about 5 healthy adults were deeply sequenced to estimate repertoire size and the extent of clonotype sharing between individuals. For each donor, CD4 naive and CD4 memory were each given three plates, CD8 naive was given two plates, and CD8 memory was given one plate. Per donor, leukapheresis produced somewhere between about 0.85 and 8.9 billion PBMCs. Libraries were prepared and TCR repertoires were sequenced by different laboratories using diverse techniques, in order to increase sequencing depth and limit assay-specific biases. Broad study findings and their caveats: Higher generation probabilities were observed for clonotypes shared by all four sorted-subset donors than for non-shared clonotypes. Sampling was limited to blood, and TCR repertoires in tissue likely differ from TCR repertoires in blood. Around 5% of naive CD4, around 3.6% of naive CD8, approximately 2.2% of memory CD4, and less than 0.45% of memory CD8 clonotypes were shared across several donors. Naive subsets generally had larger estimated clonotype richness than memory subsets. Pairwise subsampling indicated that sequencing depth was expected to affect the degree of clonotype sharing among donors. Because the study included only a small number of donors, the genetic and exposure-history diversity represented was limited. Even with the large sequencing depth, rarefaction of the sorted-subset datasets indicated that sequencing was incomplete.

The germline V gene (reference sequence) yields MNHEY for CDR1 and SMNVEV for CDR2. V sheds 8 bases and J sheds 2 bases, leaving 7 bases between their ends. The CDR3 starts with the cysteine, ends with the phenylalanine, and has 12 residues. Only the CDR3 region is kept as DNA, spanning 36 bases read in frame from base 1. Points on this clone: Its antigen target is currently unknown. No clone much larger than this one lies a single base away; base qualities are absent. Other nucleotide sequences in the sample specify the same CDR3.

The donors were healthy, HIV-negative adults who had no recently reported acute infections or vaccinations. Every donor was a Caucasian adult living in Nashville, Tennessee, USA. CD4+ T cells were enriched by magnetic negative selection; naive cells were then positively selected on CD45RA, and the negative fraction formed the memory subset. Blood was collected by leukapheresis, and PBMCs were isolated by Ficoll-Histopaque density gradient centrifugation and then cryopreserved in liquid nitrogen vapor phase. Analytical flow cytometry was used to check the purity and quantity of each magnetically sorted T cell population. Each sorted fraction had its genomic DNA isolated and then quantified by UV absorbance on a Nanodrop 2000c. TCR CDR3 regions were amplified from genomic DNA by multiplex PCR using the deep immunoSEQ assay. Extracted genomic DNA from each cell subset was distributed evenly across all wells of several immunoSEQ 96-well plates, and each plate was treated as a replicate. For sorted subsets, each replicate PCR was loaded with 200 ng genomic DNA, equivalent to 25,000 to 35,000 T cell genomes. The purified libraries were quantified using a Qubit 3.0 fluorometer, sized with a Bioanalyzer 2100, and then quantified again using the KAPA Library Quantification kit. Each immunoSEQ 96-well plate was sequenced on its own single-read 150-cycle Illumina NextSeq 550 flow cell. As for how the authors treated the data: Because the immunoSEQ output held only junctional sequences and lacked quality scores, the filtering could not match the filtering applied to full-length reads. Sequences were annotated with PyIR, a Python wrapper for IgBLAST v1.9, and V/J genes and CDR3 were assigned using IMGT germline references. Reads were filtered out if the reads had weak V/J assignments (E-value above 1e-6), no CDR3, stop codons, out-of-frame junctions, or ambiguous translated residues. V3J clonotypes were defined by identical inferred V gene, J gene, and CDR3 amino acid sequence. Percentage overlap between repertoires was calculated by dividing the number of shared unique clonotypes by the size of the smaller repertoire. RTK rarefaction, the Chao1 estimator, and Recon v2.1 estimates of unobserved clonotypes were used to assess repertoire richness. For all TCRbeta clonotypes obtained by the gDNA method from four donors, generation probabilities were computed with OLGA. In TCRdb, the immuneACCESS table is reduced to in-frame sequences with V and J assigned. These tables do not hold every clone; where another copy was compared, an unresolved V gene accounts for under half, and the others remain unexplained. V, J and clone size reflect that table, while D and trimming were determined from the DNA. This sample gives approximately 1.5 million clones in total; around 98.5% of them show up just once. About 0.35% of the sample comes from the top ten.

The source of this sequence is a man aged 25-40 years in good health. The sample comprised naive CD4+ T cells sorted from blood. In light of the paper, this sample's cell subset or site label describes: CD45RA+ positively selected. The V and J segments used are TRBV27 and TRBJ2-1, with the D call perhaps TRBD1 or TRBD2, as 5 bases match in each case. The sequenced DNA is TGTGCCAGCGGGGGACCCTACAATGAGCAGTTCTTC. Its coded protein is CASGGPYNEQFF.